The rows below give T cell receptor beta chains drawn from one sample of a study of cytomegalovirus exposure and HLA in healthy donors. This table comes from immunoSEQ multiplex PCR, and its TCRdb copy is limited to in-frame clones, with some not included. The top ten clones hold around 1.8% of a sample with a few hundred thousand clones, about 79% of them seen once. Sequencing was carried out using PBMCs. These receptor sequences come from a man between 18 and 29 years old in good health and CMV-seronegative. Both conserved end residues are part of each CDR3. Each record gives: clone size, J gene, V gene, D gene, CDR3 DNA, CDR3 protein. D genes are given only for firm matches. Not every row has a clone size; where given, it reads once, few, many or a size class.

>-|TRBJ2-2|TRBV4-3|TRBD1
TGCGCCAGCAGCCAAGGGGACAGGGTTACCGGGGAGCTGTTTTTT
CASSQGDRVTGELFF
>few|TRBJ1-1|TRBV28|TRBD1
TGTGCCAGCAGGTCCGGGACAGGGGGCACTGAAGCTTTCTTT
CASRSGTGGTEAFF
>-|TRBJ2-3|TRBV6-1|TRBD2
TGTGCCAGCAGTGAGGAGACTAGCGGGGGACCGTCAGATACGCAGTATTTT
CASSEETSGGPSDTQYF
>-|TRBJ2-3|TRBV14|-
TGTGCCAGCAGCCAAGAGGGCTGGCGCACAGATACGCAGTATTTT
CASSQEGWRTDTQYF
>-|TRBJ1-1|TRBV18|-
TGTGCCAGCTCTCCGACAAGCACTGAAGCTTTCTTT
CASSPTSTEAFF
>-|TRBJ2-7|TRBV23-1|-
TGCGCCAGCAGTCAATCTCCTCGACAGGTCTACGAGCAGTACTTC
CASSQSPRQVYEQYF
>few|TRBJ1-4|TRBV28|TRBD1
TGTGCCAGCAGTTTATTGGACAGGGGTTCTGAAAAACTGTTTTTT
CASSLLDRGSEKLFF
>-|TRBJ2-3|TRBV5-1|TRBD1
TGCGCCAGCAGCCGAAGCCCGCAGGGGGCGTCTGAAGATACGCAGTATTTT
CASSRSPQGASEDTQYF
>-|TRBJ2-1|TRBV4-2|TRBD2
TGTGCCAGCAGCCAGGTCGGGAGGGCCAATGAGCAGTTCTTC
CASSQVGRANEQFF
>-|TRBJ1-6|TRBV5-1|-
TGCGCCAGCAGCCCGGGAGGTGGGGACCATTCACCCCTCCACTTT
CASSPGGGDHSPLHF
>-|TRBJ2-7|TRBV4-3|TRBD1
TGCGCCAGCAGCCAAGATCCAGGGGGTATCTACGAGCAGTACTTC
CASSQDPGGIYEQYF
>once|TRBJ2-5|TRBV7-9|-
TGTGCCAGCAGCCGGACAGCGAAACAAGAGACCCAGTACTTC
CASSRTAKQETQYF
>once|TRBJ2-2|TRBV7-3|-
TGTGCCAGCAGCTTAGGTCCCCGGTGGAACACCGGGGAGCTGTTTTTT
CASSLGPRWNTGELFF
>-|TRBJ1-2|TRBV5-1|-
TGCGCCAGCAGTTACAGGGAGTCTAACTATGGCTACACCTTC
CASSYRESNYGYTF
>-|TRBJ1-1|TRBV30|-
TGTGCCTGGATCCGAGCTGGGGGGGAGGGGCCCGTATGGCTTGATAGGCCTGAAGCTTTCTTT
CAWIRAGGEGPVWLDRPEAFF
>-|TRBJ1-1|TRBV5-4|TRBD1
TGTGCCAGCAGCGAACCTGACAGGGACGGGACTGAAGCTTTCTTT
CASSEPDRDGTEAFF
>-|TRBJ2-7|TRBV28|-
TGTGCCAGCAGTTTGGTGGCGGACTCCTACGAGCAGTACTTC
CASSLVADSYEQYF
>-|TRBJ2-7|TRBV29-1|TRBD1
TGCAGCGCCGAGGGGGACAGGGACTACGAGCAGTACTTC
CSAEGDRDYEQYF
>-|TRBJ2-1|TRBV5-1|-
TGCGCCAGCAGCAGAGAGGACAATCTCCTTAACAATGAGCAGTTCTTC
CASSREDNLLNNEQFF
>-|TRBJ2-7|TRBV19|TRBD1
TGTGCCAGCGGACAGGGCGCCTCCTACGAGCAGTACTTC
CASGQGASYEQYF
>-|TRBJ2-7|TRBV5-6|TRBD1
TGTGCCAGCAGCTACCCTCCCGGGACAGGGGTATACGAGCAGTACTTC
CASSYPPGTGVYEQYF
>-|TRBJ1-1|TRBV7-2|-
TGTGCCAGCAGCTTTGGGGGGGGGTATGTTCTGGACACTGAAGCTTTCTTT
CASSFGGGYVLDTEAFF
>-|TRBJ2-1|TRBV4-3|TRBD1
TGCGCCAGCAGCCAAGATCACAGGGGGTTTAGCTCCTACAATGAGCAGTTCTTC
CASSQDHRGFSSYNEQFF
>-|TRBJ1-4|TRBV7-6|-
TGTGCCAGCAGCCCAATACAGGAGTTAAGGGAAAAACTGTTTTTT
CASSPIQELREKLFF
>-|TRBJ1-5|TRBV2|-
TGTGCCAGCAGCGAGACAGATTATAGCAATCAGCCCCAGCATTTT
CASSETDYSNQPQHF
>-|TRBJ2-1|TRBV4-3|TRBD2
TGCGCCAGCAGCCAAGGGATAGCGGGGGAGGGCCGAATCAGGGAGCAGTTCTTC
CASSQGIAGEGRIREQFF
>-|TRBJ1-6|TRBV2|-
TGTGCCAGCAGTGCCGGGACATCGTATAATTCACCCCTCCACTTT
CASSAGTSYNSPLHF
>-|TRBJ1-6|TRBV28|-
TGTGCCAGCAGTTCCGGACCAGGGATCTCCTATAATTCACCCCTCCACTTT
CASSSGPGISYNSPLHF
>-|TRBJ2-7|TRBV25-1|TRBD1
TGTGCCAGCACCATCCCGGGACAGGGGGGCCCCGAGCAGTACTTC
CASTIPGQGGPEQYF